Following are 20 T cell receptor beta chains from one sample sequenced in a study of blood T cells in healthy people across ages. A second PCR of 7 to 11 cycles used a sample-barcoded 5' primer and a J-beta primer mix. TCRdb re-analysed the 5' RACE reads in MiXCR, keeping a single row per CDR3 protein. Here the sample spans 800,000 or so distinct CDR3 sequences, 20% to 30% being singletons. These same data were also listed under a study on T cells of mothers and their children.

Sequencing was carried out using blood. Source of these receptors: a boy aged 5-17 years in good health.

V and J are TRBV18 and TRBJ1-3; D gene uncertain. Germline V gives CDR1 KGHSH, CDR2 LQKENI. The ends were cut back, 2 bases at V and 8 bases at J, with 7 bases in the middle. The CDR3 has 12 amino acids. The CDR3 DNA sequence: TGTGCCAGCTCACCAGGGGAAGACACCATATATTTT. This translates into CASSPGEDTIYF. The full variable domain, completed using reference TRBV18 and TRBJ1-3, is NAGVMQNPRHLVRRRGQEARLRCSPMKGHSHVYWYRQLPEEGLKFMVYLQKENIIDESGMPKERFSAEFPKEGPSILRIQQVVRGDSAAYFCASSPGEDTIYFGEGSWLTVV.

This chain connects TRBV6-2 or TRBV6-3 to TRBJ2-2; D unclear. This CDR3 comprises 15 residues. V gave up 6 bases and J gave up 0 bases, with 11 bases separating them. Germline V CDR1 and CDR2: MNHEY, SVGEGT. The CDR3 sequence: CASSYSKANTGELFF. CDR3 nucleotide sequence: TGTGCCAGCAGCTACAGCAAAGCGAACACCGGGGAGCTGTTTTTT.

The chain uses TRBV25-1 and TRBJ1-2, with a tentative D call TRBD1 (6 bases). Trimming shortened V by 1 base and J by 3 bases, and 18 bases separated the two germline ends. Germline V lookup: CDR1 MGHDK, CDR2 SYGVNS. The CDR3 length is 17 residues. For the CDR3, the DNA is TGTGCCAGCAGTGAATGGTTGGATGGGGGGCAGGACTATGGCTACACCTTC. This sequence encodes CASSEWLDGGQDYGYTF.

This clonotype was recorded a few times. The rearrangement links TRBV12-3 or TRBV12-4 to TRBJ2-5; the D gene could be TRBD1 or TRBD2 (5 bases each). This CDR3 has 12 residues. Trimming took off 4 bases at V and 9 bases at J, with 12 bases between the two ends. CDR3: CASSYTLGAQYF. In nucleotides, the CDR3 is TGTGCCAGCAGTTACACACTGGGGGCCCAGTACTTC.

V usage is TRBV25-1 and J usage is TRBJ2-1; tentative D call: TRBD2 (6 bases). The J call could be wrong; TRBJ2-5 is a better fit for the DNA end. The V gene's germline CDR1 is MGHDK and CDR2 SYGVNS. The CDR3 totals 16 residues. CDR3 coding DNA: TGTGCCAGCAGTGAAAACGGCGGCCCGGCGGGGGAGACCCAGTACTTC. This encodes CASSENGGPAGETQYF.

This CDR3 is CASSLASAGTYEQYF. The CDR3 DNA is TGCGCCAGCAGCTTGGCCAGCGCAGGTACCTACGAGCAGTACTTC. The chain carries TRBV5-1 and TRBJ2-7; D unclear. The germline V gene encodes CDR1 SGHRS and CDR2 YFSETQ. CDR3 length: 15 amino acids. The V end was cut by 0 bases, the J end by 2 bases, with 12 bases between.

This clonotype was detected a few times. The V gene is TRBV7-2, the J gene TRBJ2-4; D possibly corresponds to TRBD2 (6 bases). The germline V gene has CDR1 SGHTA and CDR2 FQGNSA. This CDR3 is built from 17 residues. The germline V and J ends were trimmed by 9 bases and 2 bases, with 23 bases remaining between them. The CDR3 sequence: CASGREGLADTKNIQYF. The CDR3 DNA reads TGTGCCAGTGGAAGGGAAGGATTAGCGGACACCAAAAACATTCAGTACTTC.

A few counts support this clonotype. The chain is built from TRBV4-3 and TRBJ2-1, with 9 bases fitting TRBD1. V dropped 2 bases and J dropped 9; count of bases not matched to a gene: 8. Germline CDR1 and CDR2: LGHNA and YSLEER. The CDR3 covers 15 residues. This CDR3 is CASSQPGQGGSEQFF. The CDR3 DNA follows: TGCGCCAGCAGCCAACCGGGACAGGGAGGGAGTGAGCAGTTCTTC.

This clonotype appeared a few times. The genes are TRBV4-1 and TRBJ2-4, with TRBD2 matching over 14 bases. Germline-derived CDR1 and CDR2 are MGHRA and YSYEKL. V shed 4 bases and J 1 base; nucleotides not matched to a gene: 6. The CDR3 is made up of 18 amino acids. The CDR3 coding sequence is TGCGCCAGCAGCCCTGGACTAGCGGGAGGCAGGGCCAAAAACATTCAGTACTTC. This gives the protein CASSPGLAGGRAKNIQYF.

This rearrangement joins TRBV6-5 to TRBJ2-7, with D possibly matching TRBD2 (5 bases). The CDR3 consists of 12 residues. V lost 5 bases to trimming and J lost 3 bases, with 8 bases between them. Per germline, CDR1 MNHEY and CDR2 SVGAGI. Here the CDR3 DNA reads TGTGCCAGCAGTAACGGGGACTACGAGCAGTACTTC. Translation gives CASSNGDYEQYF.

J is TRBJ2-3 and V is TRBV6-4; unclear D gene. The CDR3 runs to 14 residues. CDR1 and CDR2 from the germline V gene are MRHNA and SNTAGT. Trimming stripped 4 bases from V and 2 bases from J, with 10 bases between. The CDR3 protein is CASSVDRHTDTQYF. Here the CDR3 DNA reads TGTGCCAGCAGTGTGGACCGCCACACAGATACGCAGTATTTT.

The chain carries TRBV5-6 and TRBJ2-3; TRBD2 agrees at 10 bases. The V gene end was trimmed by 8 bases and the J gene end by 3 bases; junction bases not matched to a gene: 9. The germline CDR1 and CDR2 sequences are SGHDT and YYEEEE. The CDR3 covers 15 residues. The CDR3 DNA sequence: TGTGCCAGTCATGAGCGGGGGGGCGATACAGATACGCAGTATTTT. Its translation: CASHERGGDTDTQYF.

The chain has TRBV7-9 and TRBJ1-3; 7 bases match TRBD1. This CDR3 has 18 residues. Trimming removed 5 bases from V and 0 bases from J; junction bases left unmatched: 13. The germline V gene has CDR1 SEHNR and CDR2 FQNEAQ (reference sequence). CDR3 in amino acids: CASSLLRGLVVSGNTIYF. CDR3 in DNA: TGTGCCAGCAGCCTGTTGAGGGGGCTGGTCGTCTCTGGAAACACCATATATTTT. The full variable domain, with the rest looked up from reference TRBV7-9 and TRBJ1-3, is DTGVSQNPRHKITKRGQNVTFRCDPISEHNRLYWYRQTLGQGPEFLTYFQNEAQLEKSRLLSDRFSAERPKGSFSTLEIQRTEQGDSAMYLCASSLLRGLVVSGNTIYFGEGSWLTVV.

This clonotype was observed a handful of times. The rearrangement uses TRBV5-5 and TRBJ2-3; D not certain. The CDR3 is 12 residues long. Trimming shortened V by 8 bases and J by 6 bases, and 13 bases separated the two germline ends. CDR1 and CDR2 (germline): SGHKS, YYEKEE (reference sequence). The CDR3 loop reads CARRFRGDTQYF. In nucleotides, the CDR3 is TGTGCCAGGAGGTTCCGTGGCGATACGCAGTATTTT.

The chain has TRBV29-1 and TRBJ2-1; TRBD2 is a possible D gene (5 bases). Germline values: CDR1 SQVTM, CDR2 ANQGSEA. The V and J ends lost 8 bases and 5 bases respectively, with 16 bases between them. The CDR3 loop spans 13 amino acids. CDR3 amino acids: CSLRGSDHNEQFF. DNA of the CDR3: TGCAGCCTGAGAGGGAGCGACCACAATGAGCAGTTCTTC.

The gene calls are TRBV4-3 and TRBJ2-3; D unclear. V was cut by 0 bases and J by 7 bases, with 11 bases left in between. Germline V gene sequence: CDR1 LGHNA, CDR2 YSLEER. This CDR3 region has 14 residues. The CDR3 region is CASSQDPGPNTQYF. CDR3 coding DNA: TGCGCCAGCAGCCAAGATCCTGGTCCTAATACGCAGTATTTT.

In this sample, this clonotype turned up a few times. V and J are TRBV10-3 and TRBJ2-5, with 16 bases lining up with TRBD2. The J call may be faulty, since TRBJ2-1 better matches the DNA end. The CDR3 has 17 amino acids. Germline V lookup: CDR1 ENHRY, CDR2 SYGVKD. CDR3 DNA: TGTGCCATCAGTGCGGGACTAGCGGGAGGGCCTCTCAATGAGCAGTTCTTC. Its protein product is CAISAGLAGGPLNEQFF.

In this sample, this clonotype turned up a few times. J is TRBJ1-2 and V is TRBV3-1, with a tentative D call TRBD1 (6 bases). The length of the CDR3 is 15 residues. Trimming removed 0 bases at V and 1 base at J, with 9 bases between. CDR1 is LGHDT and CDR2 is YNNKEL in the germline V gene (reference sequence). The CDR3 loop is CASSQDAGVNYGYTF. The CDR3 DNA follows: TGTGCCAGCAGCCAAGATGCAGGGGTTAACTATGGCTACACCTTC.

This clonotype was observed a handful of times. The J gene is TRBJ2-5, the V gene TRBV18, with TRBD1 matching 10 bases. The J call may be wrong; the DNA end is better matched by TRBJ2-7. The CDR3 is 13 amino acids. Germline CDR1 and CDR2: KGHSH and LQKENI. The CDR3 DNA reads as TGTGCCACCCATCCGACAGGGGGCCACGAGCAGTACTTC. Translating it yields CATHPTGGHEQYF.

In its sample, this clonotype was seen a few times. The rearrangement joins TRBV6-2 or TRBV6-3 to TRBJ2-1; D is unresolved. Deletions cut 5 bases from V and 5 bases from J, with 7 bases between. CDR3 length: 12 residues. Germline-derived CDR1 and CDR2 are MNHEY and SVGEGT. The CDR3 region has the DNA TGTGCCAGCAGTCACAGCCACAATGAGCAGTTCTTC. Its protein is CASSHSHNEQFF.